This T cell receptor beta chain appears in the sequencing data of a study of molecular identifiers for immune sequencing clone quantification. This clonotype was counted many times. Each CDR3 protein is one row after TCRdb ran MiXCR on the PCR reads. The table includes hundreds of thousands of distinct CDR3 sequences, roughly 25% detected once. V was shortened by 8 bases and J by 3 bases, with 9 bases between the two germline ends. The CDR3 spans 12 residues. CDR1 and CDR2 from the germline V gene are SGHTA and FQGNSA. Sequences were obtained from naive CD8+ T cells from blood, with Jurkat cell RNA spiked in. The sample's subset: FACS-sorted CD8+CD4-CCR7+CD45RA+ naive T cells. This clonotype was sampled from a human donor in good health. Some libraries in this study had Jurkat cell RNA spiked in. V and J are TRBV7-2 and TRBJ2-3; D is ambiguous. CDR3 sequence: CASETGTDTQYF. The CDR3 DNA sequence: TGTGCCAGCGAGACCGGGACAGATACGCAGTATTTT.